The T cell receptor beta chain described here comes from a study of T-cell reconstitution after alpha-beta-depleted transplantation in children. On this clonotype: A clone one base away is much larger, so this may be a read error.

This CDR3 spans 14 amino acids. Germline V gives CDR1 LNHNV, CDR2 YYDKDF (reference sequence). Between the trimmed V and J ends, which lost 3 bases and 8 bases, there was a span of 14 bases. Unique molecular identifiers featured in how the TCRbeta library was prepared. Each CDR3 protein gets one entry after TCRdb re-called the PCR reads with MiXCR. This table has fewer than 750,000 distinct CDR3 sequences, under 25% appearing once. The receptor was derived from a boy under three years old who had a stem cell transplant for acute myeloid leukemia, so the T cells may come from the graft donor. This material consisted of PBMCs, mostly from graft donor cells, taken 360 days after TCRalphabeta/CD19-depleted stem cell transplant. V gene TRBV15 combines with J gene TRBJ2-1; D may be TRBD1 (5 bases). This chain's CDR3 is CATSRPGWADEQFF. CDR3 coding DNA: TGTGCCACCAGCAGGCCAGGGTGGGCCGATGAGCAGTTCTTC.